The subject of this entry is one T cell receptor beta chain. The antigen is undetermined. This record belongs to a study of post-analysis software for immune sequencing data. Across the whole study: As for disease course, relapsing-remitting, secondary progressive and progressive-relapsing multiple sclerosis were all included.

Overall study results and limits: TRBV5-6, TRBV5-1 and TRBV20-1 belonged to a set of a handful of TRBV segments that were more frequent in patients than controls. Comparison with controls showed significantly lower normalized Chao1 diversity in multiple sclerosis patients.

With 6 bases removed from V and 5 bases from J, the gap between germline ends came to 14 bases. CDR3 length: 14 amino acids. TCR beta libraries were prepared from cDNA with unique molecular identifiers. The yield from approximately 1 to 10 million T cells was roughly 500,000 cDNA molecules in total. TCRdb passed the PCR reads through MiXCR, listing each CDR3 protein once. The sample yields under 650,000 distinct CDR3 sequences, around 40% seen once. Sequencing was performed on blood. J is TRBJ1-5 and V is TRBV12-3 or TRBV12-4; weak D call: TRBD1 (6 bases). This clonotype was obtained from a girl aged 5-17 years with multiple sclerosis. CDR3: CASSLDTGYQPQHF. CDR3 sequence (DNA): TGTGCCAGCAGCTTGGATACAGGGTATCAGCCCCAGCATTTT.